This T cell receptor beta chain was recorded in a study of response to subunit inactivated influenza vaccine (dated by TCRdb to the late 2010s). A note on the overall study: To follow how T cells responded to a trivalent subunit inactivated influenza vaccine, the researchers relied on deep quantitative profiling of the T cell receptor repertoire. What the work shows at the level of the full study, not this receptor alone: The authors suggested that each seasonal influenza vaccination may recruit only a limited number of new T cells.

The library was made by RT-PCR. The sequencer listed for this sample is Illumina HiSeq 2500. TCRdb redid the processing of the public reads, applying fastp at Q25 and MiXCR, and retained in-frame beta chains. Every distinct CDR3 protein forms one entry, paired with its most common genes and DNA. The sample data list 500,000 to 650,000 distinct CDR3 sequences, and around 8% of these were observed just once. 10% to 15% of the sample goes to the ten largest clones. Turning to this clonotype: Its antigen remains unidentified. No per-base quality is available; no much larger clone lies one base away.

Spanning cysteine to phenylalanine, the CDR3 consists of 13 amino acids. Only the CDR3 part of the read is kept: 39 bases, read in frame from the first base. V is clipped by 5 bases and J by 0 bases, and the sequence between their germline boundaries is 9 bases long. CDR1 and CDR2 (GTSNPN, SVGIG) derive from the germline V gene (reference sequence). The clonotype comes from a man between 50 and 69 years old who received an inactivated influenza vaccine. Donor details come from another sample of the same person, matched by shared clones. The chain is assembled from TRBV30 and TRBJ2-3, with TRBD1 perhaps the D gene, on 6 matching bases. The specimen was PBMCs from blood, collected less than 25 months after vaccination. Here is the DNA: TGTGCCTGGGGTCAGGGGAGCACAGATACGCAGTATTTT. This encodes CAWGQGSTDTQYF.